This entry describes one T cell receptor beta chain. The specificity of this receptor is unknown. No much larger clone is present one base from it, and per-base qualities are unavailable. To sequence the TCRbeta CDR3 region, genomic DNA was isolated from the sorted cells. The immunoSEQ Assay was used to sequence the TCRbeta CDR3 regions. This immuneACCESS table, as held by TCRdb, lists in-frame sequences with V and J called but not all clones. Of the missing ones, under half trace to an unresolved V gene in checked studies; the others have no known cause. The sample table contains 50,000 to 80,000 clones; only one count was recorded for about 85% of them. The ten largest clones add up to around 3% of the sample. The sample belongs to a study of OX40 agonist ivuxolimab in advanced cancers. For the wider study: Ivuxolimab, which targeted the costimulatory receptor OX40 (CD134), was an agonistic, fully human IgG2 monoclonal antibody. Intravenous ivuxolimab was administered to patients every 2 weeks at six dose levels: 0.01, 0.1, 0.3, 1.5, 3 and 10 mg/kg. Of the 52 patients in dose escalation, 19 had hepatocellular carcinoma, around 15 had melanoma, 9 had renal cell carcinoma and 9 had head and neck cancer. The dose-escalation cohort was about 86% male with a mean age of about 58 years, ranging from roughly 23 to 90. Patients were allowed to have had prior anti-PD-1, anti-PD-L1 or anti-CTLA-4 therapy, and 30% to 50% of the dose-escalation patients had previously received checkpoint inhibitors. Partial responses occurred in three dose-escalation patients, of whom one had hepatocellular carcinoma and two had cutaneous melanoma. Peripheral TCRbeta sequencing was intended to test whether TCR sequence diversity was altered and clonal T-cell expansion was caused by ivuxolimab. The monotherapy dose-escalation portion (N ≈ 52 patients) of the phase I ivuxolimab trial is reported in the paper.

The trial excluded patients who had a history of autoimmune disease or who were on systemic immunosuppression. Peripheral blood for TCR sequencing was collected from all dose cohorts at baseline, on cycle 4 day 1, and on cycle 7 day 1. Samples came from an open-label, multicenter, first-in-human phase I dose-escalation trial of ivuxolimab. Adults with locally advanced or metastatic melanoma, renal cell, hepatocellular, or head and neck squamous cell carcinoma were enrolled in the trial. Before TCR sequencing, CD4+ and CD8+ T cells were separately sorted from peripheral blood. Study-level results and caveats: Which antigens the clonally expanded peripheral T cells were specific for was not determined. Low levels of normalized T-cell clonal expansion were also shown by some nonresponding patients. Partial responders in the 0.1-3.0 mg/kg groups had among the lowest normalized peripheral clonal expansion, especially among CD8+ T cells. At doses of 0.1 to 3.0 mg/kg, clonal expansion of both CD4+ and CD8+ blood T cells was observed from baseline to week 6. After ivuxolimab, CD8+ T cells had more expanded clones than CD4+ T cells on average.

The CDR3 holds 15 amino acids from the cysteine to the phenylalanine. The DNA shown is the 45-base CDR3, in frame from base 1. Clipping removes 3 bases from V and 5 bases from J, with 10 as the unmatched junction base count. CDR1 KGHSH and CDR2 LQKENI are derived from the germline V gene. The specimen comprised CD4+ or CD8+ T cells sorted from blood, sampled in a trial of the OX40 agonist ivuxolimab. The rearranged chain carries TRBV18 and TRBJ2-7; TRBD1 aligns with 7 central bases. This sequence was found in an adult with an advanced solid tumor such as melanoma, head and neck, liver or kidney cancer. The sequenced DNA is TGTGCCAGCTCACCTAACCAGGGGGTTGGGGACGAGCAGTACTTC. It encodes CASSPNQGVGDEQYF.